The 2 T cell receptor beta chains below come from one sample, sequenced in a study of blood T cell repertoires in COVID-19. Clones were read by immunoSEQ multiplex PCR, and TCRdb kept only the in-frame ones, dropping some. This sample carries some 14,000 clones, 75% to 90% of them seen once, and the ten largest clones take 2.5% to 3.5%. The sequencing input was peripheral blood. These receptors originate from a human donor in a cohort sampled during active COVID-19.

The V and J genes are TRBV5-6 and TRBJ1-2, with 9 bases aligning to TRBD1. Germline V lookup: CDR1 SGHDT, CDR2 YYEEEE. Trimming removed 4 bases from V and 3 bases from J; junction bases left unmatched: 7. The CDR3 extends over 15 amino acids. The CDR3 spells CASSPPWDRDYGYTF. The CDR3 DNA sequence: TGTGCCAGCAGCCCCCCCTGGGACAGGGACTATGGCTACACCTTC.

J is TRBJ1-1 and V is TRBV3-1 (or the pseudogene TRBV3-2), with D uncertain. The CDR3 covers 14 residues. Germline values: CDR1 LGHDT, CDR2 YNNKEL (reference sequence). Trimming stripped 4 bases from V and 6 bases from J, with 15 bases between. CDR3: CASSPLETESEAFF. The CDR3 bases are TGTGCCAGCAGCCCCCTCGAAACAGAGTCTGAAGCTTTCTTT.